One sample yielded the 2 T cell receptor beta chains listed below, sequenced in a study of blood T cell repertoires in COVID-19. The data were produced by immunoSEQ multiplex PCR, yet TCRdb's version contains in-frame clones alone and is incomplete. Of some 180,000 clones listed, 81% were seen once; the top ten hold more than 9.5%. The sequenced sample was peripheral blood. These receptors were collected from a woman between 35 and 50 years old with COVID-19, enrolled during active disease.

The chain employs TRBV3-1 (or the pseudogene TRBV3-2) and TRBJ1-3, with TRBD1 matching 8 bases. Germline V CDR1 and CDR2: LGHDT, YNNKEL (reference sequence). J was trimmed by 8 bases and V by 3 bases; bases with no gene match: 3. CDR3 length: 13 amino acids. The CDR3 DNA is TGTGCCAGCAGCCACCAGACAGGGGACACCATATATTTT. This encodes CASSHQTGDTIYF.

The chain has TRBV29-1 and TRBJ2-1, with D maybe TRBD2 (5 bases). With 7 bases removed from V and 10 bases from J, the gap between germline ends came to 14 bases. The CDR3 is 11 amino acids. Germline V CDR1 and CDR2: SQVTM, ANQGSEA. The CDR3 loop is CSAASSSEQFF. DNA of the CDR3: TGCAGCGCCGCCTCTAGCAGCGAGCAGTTCTTC.